This TCR beta chain was found in a study of blood T cell repertoires in COVID-19. Overall study: Both acute and convalescent COVID-19 samples were obtained from the United States, Italy and Spain.

Study processing details: Reference gene primer amplification yielded estimated nucleated cell counts. The table came from immunoSEQ multiplex PCR; TCRdb's copy has only in-frame clones and leaves some out. That table furnishes V, J and clone size, whereas the DNA furnished D and trimming. The table lists 260,000 or so clones, 85% of them singletons. Everyone who took part was roughly 18 to 89 years old, and they came from about 25 US areas. The CDR3 runs 15 residues. Germline V lookup: CDR1 SGHRS, CDR2 YFSETQ. The V end was cut by 0 bases, the J end by 1 base, with 10 bases between. The chain combines TRBV5-1 with TRBJ1-2; D ambiguous. The sequence was obtained from a woman aged 45-60 years who had recovered from COVID-19. Source material: PBMCs or T cells enriched from blood (not recorded which). The CDR3 loop is CASSLGVRSNYGYTF. CDR3 DNA: TGCGCCAGCAGCTTGGGGGTACGGAGTAACTATGGCTACACCTTC.